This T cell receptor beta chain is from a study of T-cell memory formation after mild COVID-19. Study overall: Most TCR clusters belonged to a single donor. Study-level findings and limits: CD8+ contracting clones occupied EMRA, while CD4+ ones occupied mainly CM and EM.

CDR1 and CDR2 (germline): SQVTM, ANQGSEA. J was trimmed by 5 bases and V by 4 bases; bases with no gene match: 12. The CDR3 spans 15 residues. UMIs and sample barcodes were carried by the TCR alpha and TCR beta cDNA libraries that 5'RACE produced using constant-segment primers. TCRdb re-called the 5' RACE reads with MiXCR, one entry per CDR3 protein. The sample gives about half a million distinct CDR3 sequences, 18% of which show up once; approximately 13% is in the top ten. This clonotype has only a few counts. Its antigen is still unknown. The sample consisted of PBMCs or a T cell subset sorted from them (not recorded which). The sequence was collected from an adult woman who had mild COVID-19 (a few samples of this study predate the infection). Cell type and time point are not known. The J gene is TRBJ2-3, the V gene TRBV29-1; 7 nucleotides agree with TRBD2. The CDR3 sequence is CSVGTGGSGKDTQYF. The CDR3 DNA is TGCAGCGTTGGAACTGGCGGGAGCGGCAAAGATACGCAGTATTTT.